This T cell receptor beta chain emerged from a study of blood T cell repertoires in COVID-19. The wider study: COVID-19 samples, acute and convalescent, were from the United States, Italy and Spain. In each case, the material was cDNA or gDNA derived from T cells, B-cell-depleted T cells, or PBMCs.

The CDR3 runs 14 residues. Germline V gene sequence: CDR1 LNHDA, CDR2 SQIVND (reference sequence). V shed 5 bases and J shed 3 bases, with 11 bases lying between them. The method was immunoSEQ multiplex PCR; TCRdb's version includes in-frame clones alone and lacks a portion of them. The sample includes around 190,000 clones, 65% to 80% of them seen just once. A few counts support this clone. The sequencing input was peripheral blood. V usage is TRBV19 and J usage is TRBJ2-1; weak D call: TRBD2 (5 bases). This sequence originates from a woman in her fifties or sixties with acute or convalescent COVID-19. The CDR3 spells CASSLSGDYNEQFF. The DNA for the CDR3 is TGTGCCAGTAGTTTAAGCGGAGACTACAATGAGCAGTTCTTC.